This TCR beta chain was recovered during a study of shared clonotypes between healthy human individuals. Across the study: Samples came from two female and a few male donors aged 18 to 49. Whole-study results and caveats: Unshared clonotypes carried lower generation probabilities than those common to all four donors.

This clone was observed a handful of times. Its antigen is still unknown. Profiled with immunoSEQ multiplex PCR; TCRdb holds only in-frame clones, not every one. Here the sample spans about 960,000 clones, 70% to 85% being singletons. The CDR3 is 12 residues long. With 1 base removed from V and 4 bases from J, the gap between germline ends came to 5 bases. Germline CDR1 and CDR2: GTSNPN and SVGIG (reference sequence). This chain uses TRBV30 with TRBJ1-5; D is unresolved. The sequenced material came from memory CD4+ T cells sorted from blood. Subset: CD45RA-negative fraction. This sequence was found in a man between 18 and 29 years old in good health. As DNA, the CDR3 is TGTGCCTGGAGTGGGCAGAATCAGCCCCAGCATTTT. Its protein is CAWSGQNQPQHF.